This is a list of T cell receptor beta chains from one sample in a study of identical twins. MiXCR, applied by TCRdb to the 5' RACE reads, yields one record per CDR3 protein. The sample lists 540,000 or so distinct CDR3 sequences; approximately 20% were seen once. The same data also went into a second study, on yellow fever vaccine responses in identical twins.

Sequenced sample: CD4+ T cells sorted from blood. These receptors all come from a woman under 30 in good health. Both conserved end residues are part of each CDR3. D genes are given only for firm matches. Clone size is stated in some rows and not others, as once, few, many or a class when expanded.

CDR3nt | CDR3aa | abundance | v_gene | d_gene | j_gene | len
TGTGCCAGCAGCCACTTCGACTGGGTCTTC | CASSHFDWVF | NA | TRBV7-2 | NA | TRBJ2-1 | 10
TGTGCCAGCAGCTCCCGGTTGACCGGGGAGCTGTTTTTT | CASSSRLTGELFF | once | TRBV7-6 | NA | TRBJ2-2 | 13
TGTGCCACCAGCAGTTTGGTGGGAGCGTTCACCGGGGAGCTGTTTTTT | CATSSLVGAFTGELFF | few | TRBV15 | NA | TRBJ2-2 | 16
TGCAGTGCGGCTTCCTACAATGAGCAGTTCTTC | CSAASYNEQFF | NA | TRBV20-1 | NA | TRBJ2-1 | 11
TGTGCCAGCAGCCAAGGGGGGCCGGGCATGAACACTGAAGCTTTCTTT | CASSQGGPGMNTEAFF | NA | TRBV3-1 | NA | TRBJ1-1 | 16
TGTGCCAGCAGCTTAATTGGGGATTCCATTCAGTACTTC | CASSLIGDSIQYF | NA | TRBV7-9 | NA | TRBJ2-4 | 13
TGCTGTGCTTATGGAGGGACTACCTCCTCCTACGAGCAGTACTTC | CCAYGGTTSSYEQYF | NA | TRBV20-1 | TRBD2 | TRBJ2-7 | 15
TGTGCCAGCAGGAAGGACTACTATGGCTACACCTTC | CASRKDYYGYTF | few | TRBV6-5 | NA | TRBJ1-2 | 12
TGTGCCAGCAGCTTAGCAATTGAGCAGTTCTTC | CASSLAIEQFF | few | TRBV11-2 | NA | TRBJ2-1 | 11
TGTGCCAGCAGTTTGATGGGAGCGAGTACGCAGTATTTT | CASSLMGASTQYF | NA | TRBV28 | NA | TRBJ2-3 | 13
TGCAGTGCCCGGTCGGGCAGGGGCGATGAAAAACTGTTTTTT | CSARSGRGDEKLFF | few | TRBV20-1 | NA | TRBJ1-4 | 14
TGTGCCAGCACAATGGACGGAGATACGCAGTATTTT | CASTMDGDTQYF | few | TRBV2 | NA | TRBJ2-3 | 12
TGTGCCACCAACGGGGACCCTAACTATGGCTACACCTTC | CATNGDPNYGYTF | few | TRBV10-3 | NA | TRBJ1-2 | 13
TGTGCCAGCAGCCAAGATCGCGCACCCAGACAGGGGAGGACTGAAGCTTTCTTT | CASSQDRAPRQGRTEAFF | few | TRBV3-1 | TRBD1 | TRBJ1-1 | 18
TGTGCCACCAGTGTCTGGGGAGAGACCCAGTACTTC | CATSVWGETQYF | few | TRBV24-1 | NA | TRBJ2-5 | 12
TGTGCCAGCAGCCGCTGGACTAGCGGGGGGCCTGGGGCCAACGTCCTGACTTTC | CASSRWTSGGPGANVLTF | few | TRBV11-2 | TRBD2 | TRBJ2-6 | 18
TGCAGTGCTAGAGGGGACTACGAGCAGTACTTC | CSARGDYEQYF | NA | TRBV20-1 | NA | TRBJ2-7 | 11
TGCAGTGCTAGTTTAGCGGGCTTCTACAATGAGCAGTTCTTC | CSASLAGFYNEQFF | NA | TRBV20-1 | TRBD2 | TRBJ2-1 | 14
TGTGCCAGCAGACCCCTAGCGGGAGGAGATACGCAGTATTTT | CASRPLAGGDTQYF | NA | TRBV3-1 | TRBD2 | TRBJ2-3 | 14
TGTGCCAGCAGTTTAATGGGGGCCTACAATGAGCAGTTCTTC | CASSLMGAYNEQFF | few | TRBV12-3/TRBV12-4 | NA | TRBJ2-1 | 14
TGCAGTGCTAGAGATTGGGGACCTTCTGGCACCGGGGAGCTGTTTTTT | CSARDWGPSGTGELFF | many | TRBV20-1 | NA | TRBJ2-2 | 16
TGCGCCAGCAGCCAAGTACTGCTAGGGCCCACCGGGGAGCTGTTTTTT | CASSQVLLGPTGELFF | NA | TRBV4-1 | NA | TRBJ2-2 | 16
TGTGCCAGCAGCGTAAATCAGGGGAGCTACAATGAGCAGTTCTTC | CASSVNQGSYNEQFF | few | TRBV9 | NA | TRBJ2-1 | 15
TGCAGTGCCCTTCGTGGGACACAGGAAGAGACCCAGTACTTC | CSALRGTQEETQYF | many | TRBV20-1 | NA | TRBJ2-5 | 14
TGTGCCAGCAGCATGACAGGTTTAAAGCACGAGCAGTACTTC | CASSMTGLKHEQYF | NA | TRBV5-6 | NA | TRBJ2-7 | 14
TGTGCCAGCAGTTTGAATCCCGCCTTGGGGCTCGAGCAGTACTTC | CASSLNPALGLEQYF | once | TRBV28 | NA | TRBJ2-7 | 15
TGTGCCACCAGTGATTGGGGCAGCCCGAACACCGGGGAGCTGTTTTTT | CATSDWGSPNTGELFF | few | TRBV24-1 | NA | TRBJ2-2 | 16
TGCGCCAGCAGCTTACCCCCTCGAAGAGGGGGCGCGACCGGGGAGCTGTTTTTT | CASSLPPRRGGATGELFF | NA | TRBV5-1 | TRBD1 | TRBJ2-2 | 18
TGTGCCAGCAGCCATACTAGCGGGACCTACAATGAGCAGTTCTTC | CASSHTSGTYNEQFF | NA | TRBV7-2 | TRBD2 | TRBJ2-1 | 15
TGTGCCAGAGGACAGACTAATCAGCCCCAGCATTTT | CARGQTNQPQHF | once | TRBV6-4 | NA | TRBJ1-5 | 12
TGCGCCAGCAGCTTGCTGACAGGGGGCTGGGGAACTGAGGCTTTCTTT | CASSLLTGGWGTEAFF | NA | TRBV5-1 | TRBD1 | TRBJ1-1 | 16
TGTGCCAGCAGTCAACAGACAGGGGGGCAAGAGACCCAGTACTTC | CASSQQTGGQETQYF | NA | TRBV28 | TRBD1 | TRBJ2-5 | 15
TGCTGTGCCCCCGGCGTCCTAAGGGAGGGCACAGATACGCAGTATTTT | CCAPGVLREGTDTQYF | NA | TRBV20-1 | NA | TRBJ2-3 | 16
TGTGCCAGCAGTTCAGGTGGCATTCAGTACTTC | CASSSGGIQYF | few | TRBV6-2/TRBV6-3 | NA | TRBJ2-4 | 11
TGCGCCAGCTCACCTAGCGGGACCACAGATACGCAGTATTTT | CASSPSGTTDTQYF | many | TRBV5-1 | TRBD2 | TRBJ2-3 | 14
TGTGCCAGCAGCTTAGGAGGTAGCGGTTACACCGGGGAGCTGTTTTTT | CASSLGGSGYTGELFF | NA | TRBV11-2 | NA | TRBJ2-2 | 16
TGTGCCAGCAACGGGGCGGGAGGGCCCGCCGGGGAGCTGTTTTTT | CASNGAGGPAGELFF | few | TRBV7-8 | TRBD2 | TRBJ2-2 | 15
TGTGCCAGCAGTTACTCGCGGGGGAACACCGGGGAGCTGTTTTTT | CASSYSRGNTGELFF | few | TRBV6-5 | NA | TRBJ2-2 | 15
TGCAGTGCTAGAGGGACTGCGCGGGAGGGCCCAGTGGATACGCAGTATTTT | CSARGTAREGPVDTQYF | NA | TRBV20-1 | TRBD2 | TRBJ2-3 | 17
TGTGCCAGCAGCGTACTAGGCACAGATACGCAGTATTTT | CASSVLGTDTQYF | NA | TRBV9 | NA | TRBJ2-3 | 13
TGCGCCAGCAGTGACCGGGGCGTTAGCTCCTACAATGAGCAGTTCTTC | CASSDRGVSSYNEQFF | few | TRBV10-2 | NA | TRBJ2-1 | 16
TGCAGCGTTGACCCTTCGGGGGGCGTGGGCCAAGAGACCCAGTACTTC | CSVDPSGGVGQETQYF | few | TRBV29-1 | NA | TRBJ2-5 | 16
TGTGCCACCGGACAGGGGGCGACAGATACGCAGTATTTT | CATGQGATDTQYF | NA | TRBV10-3 | TRBD1 | TRBJ2-3 | 13
TGTGCCAGCAGCAACAGAGGGCTCCTCTACAATGAGCAGTTCTTC | CASSNRGLLYNEQFF | NA | TRBV5-8 | NA | TRBJ2-1 | 15
TGCGCCAGCAGCCCAGGGGTGAGAACAGATACGCAGTATTTT | CASSPGVRTDTQYF | few | TRBV5-1 | NA | TRBJ2-3 | 14
TGTGCCATCAGTGGTTCCGGGACACGAGAGACCCAGTACTTC | CAISGSGTRETQYF | NA | TRBV10-3 | NA | TRBJ2-5 | 14
TGTGCCAGCAGCGTAGAGAAGTGGGGGGGCTCCTACAATGAGCAGTTCTTC | CASSVEKWGGSYNEQFF | few | TRBV9 | TRBD2 | TRBJ2-1 | 17
TGCGCCAGCAGCTTAATAGAGGGACAGGGGGTTTTAGAGCAGTACTTC | CASSLIEGQGVLEQYF | few | TRBV5-1 | TRBD1 | TRBJ2-7 | 16
TGTGCCAGCCAAACTAGGGGACGGGATCTGGATACGCAGTATTTT | CASQTRGRDLDTQYF | NA | TRBV28 | NA | TRBJ2-3 | 15
TGTGCCAGCAGCGGCGGGGCCGGGGGCCAAGAGACCCAGTACTTC | CASSGGAGGQETQYF | NA | TRBV3-1 | NA | TRBJ2-5 | 15
TGTGCCAGCAGCCAATACTACGCAGGGGGAGACGAAAAACTGTTTTTT | CASSQYYAGGDEKLFF | NA | TRBV3-1 | TRBD1 | TRBJ1-4 | 16
TGTGCTAGTGTCCTCTCTGCGTCGAAAGAGACCCAGTACTTC | CASVLSASKETQYF | NA | TRBV12-5 | NA | TRBJ2-5 | 14
TGTGCCACCAGCAGAGGAGGGGGGCAAACCGGGGAGCTGTTTTTT | CATSRGGGQTGELFF | NA | TRBV15 | NA | TRBJ2-2 | 15
TGCAGTGCTAGTTCCCGGGAGTGGAACATTCAGTACTTC | CSASSREWNIQYF | NA | TRBV20-1 | NA | TRBJ2-4 | 13
TGTGCCAGCAGCCCGACGCTAAGGGATACGCAGTATTTT | CASSPTLRDTQYF | NA | TRBV3-1 | NA | TRBJ2-3 | 13